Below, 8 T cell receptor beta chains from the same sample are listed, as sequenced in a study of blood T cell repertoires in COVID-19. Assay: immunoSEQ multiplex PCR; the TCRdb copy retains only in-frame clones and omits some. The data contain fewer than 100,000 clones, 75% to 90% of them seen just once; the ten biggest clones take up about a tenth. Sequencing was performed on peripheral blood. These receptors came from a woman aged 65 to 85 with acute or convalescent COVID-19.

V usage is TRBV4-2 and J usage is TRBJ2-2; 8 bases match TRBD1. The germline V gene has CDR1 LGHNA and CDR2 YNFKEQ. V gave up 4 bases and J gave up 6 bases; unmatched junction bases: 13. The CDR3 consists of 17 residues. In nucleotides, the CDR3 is TGTGCCAGCAGCCGTGGACAGGGAGCCGGCGGGGCCGGGGAGCTGTTTTTT. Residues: CASSRGQGAGGAGELFF.

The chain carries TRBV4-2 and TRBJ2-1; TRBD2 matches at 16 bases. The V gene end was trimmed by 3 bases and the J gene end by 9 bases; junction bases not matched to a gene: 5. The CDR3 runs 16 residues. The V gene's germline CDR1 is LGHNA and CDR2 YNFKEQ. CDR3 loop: CASSHAGTSGGAEQFF. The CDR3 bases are TGTGCCAGCAGCCATGCCGGGACTAGCGGGGGGGCTGAGCAGTTCTTC.

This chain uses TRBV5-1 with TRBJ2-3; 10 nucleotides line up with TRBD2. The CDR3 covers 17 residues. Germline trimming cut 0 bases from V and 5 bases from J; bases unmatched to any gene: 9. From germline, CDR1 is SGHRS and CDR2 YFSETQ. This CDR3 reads CASSLELSGRAGDTQYF. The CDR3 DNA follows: TGCGCCAGCAGCTTGGAGTTGAGCGGGAGGGCTGGAGATACGCAGTATTTT.

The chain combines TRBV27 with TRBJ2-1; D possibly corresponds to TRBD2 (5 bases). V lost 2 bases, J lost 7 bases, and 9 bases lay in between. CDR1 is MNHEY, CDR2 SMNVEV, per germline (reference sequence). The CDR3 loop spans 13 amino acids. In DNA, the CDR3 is TGTGCCAGCAGTTTAGTGAGCGGTAATGAGCAGTTCTTC. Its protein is CASSLVSGNEQFF.

The CDR3 DNA reads TGTGCCAGCAGCAAGGCCCGGGAGGCGCTTAGCTCCTACGAGCAGTACTTC. Translating gives CASSKAREALSSYEQYF. The chain combines TRBV21-1 with TRBJ2-7; the table gives TRBD2 as D, unverified against the DNA. TRBV21-1 is given as a pseudogene. CDR3 length equals 17 residues.

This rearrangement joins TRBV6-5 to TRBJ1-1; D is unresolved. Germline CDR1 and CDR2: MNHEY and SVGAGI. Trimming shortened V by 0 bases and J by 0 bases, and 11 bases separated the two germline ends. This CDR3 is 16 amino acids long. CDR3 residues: CASSYSPRSMNTEAFF. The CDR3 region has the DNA TGTGCCAGCAGTTACTCGCCACGTAGTATGAACACTGAAGCTTTCTTT.

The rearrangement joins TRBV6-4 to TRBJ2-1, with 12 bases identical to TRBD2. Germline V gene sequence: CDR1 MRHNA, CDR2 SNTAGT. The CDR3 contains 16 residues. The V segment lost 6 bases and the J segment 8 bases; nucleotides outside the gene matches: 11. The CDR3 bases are TGTGCCAGCAGCTCTCAGACTAGCGGGAGTACCCATGAGCAGTTCTTC. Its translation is CASSSQTSGSTHEQFF.

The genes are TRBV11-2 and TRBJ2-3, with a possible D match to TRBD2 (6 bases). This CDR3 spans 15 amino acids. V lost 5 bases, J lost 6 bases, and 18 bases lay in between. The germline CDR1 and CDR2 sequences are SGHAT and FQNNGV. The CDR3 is CASSQDGAGIDTQYF. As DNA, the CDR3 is TGTGCCAGCAGCCAGGACGGGGCGGGGATTGATACGCAGTATTTT.